These T cell receptor beta chains were read from a single sample in a study of shared clonotypes between healthy human individuals. Profiling relied on immunoSEQ multiplex PCR, and the TCRdb table lists in-frame clones only, not all of them. The sample gives about 340,000 clones, 73% of which show up once; 10% is in the top ten. Sequencing was done on a sample of memory CD4+ T cells sorted from blood. The receptors come from a man aged 25 to 45 in good health. Both conserved end residues are part of each CDR3. Each record gives: J gene, clone size, D gene, V gene, CDR3 protein, CDR3 DNA. The D gene is left open where the match is weak. Size values are once, few and many counts, or a class for expanded clones, and some rows have none.

>TRBJ1-2|-|-|TRBV7-9
CASSLVRQDDGYTF
TGTGCCAGCAGCTTAGTTCGACAGGATGATGGCTACACCTTC
>TRBJ1-2|-|TRBD1|TRBV28
CASSFEGADYGYTF
TGTGCCAGCAGTTTTGAGGGGGCTGACTATGGCTACACCTTC
>TRBJ1-1|-|-|TRBV9
CASSRDGNTEAFF
TGTGCCAGCAGCCGGGACGGGAACACTGAAGCTTTCTTT
>TRBJ2-6|-|-|TRBV18
CASSPVAGRSGANVLTF
TGTGCCAGCTCACCAGTTGCAGGCCGCTCTGGGGCCAACGTCCTGACTTTC
>TRBJ2-4|once|TRBD2|TRBV6-6
CASSSRAGGAKNIQYF
TGTGCCAGCAGTTCCCGAGCGGGAGGAGCCAAAAACATTCAGTACTTC
>TRBJ1-1|few|-|TRBV18
CASSPVGGGFTEAFF
TGTGCCAGCTCACCAGTTGGGGGGGGTTTTACTGAAGCTTTCTTT
>TRBJ1-2|-|-|TRBV30
CAWSDRNYGCTF
TGTGCCTGGAGTGACAGAAACTATGGCTGCACCTTC
>TRBJ1-6|-|-|TRBV6-1
CASSETDRSSYNSPLHF
TGTGCCAGCAGTGAAACCGACCGGAGCTCCTATAATTCACCCCTCCACTTT
>TRBJ2-7|once|-|TRBV4-2
CASSQNPWTWQYF
TGTGCCAGCAGCCAAAACCCCTGGACCTGGCAGTACTTC
>TRBJ1-1|few|-|TRBV5-4
CASSLGMTEAFF
TGTGCCAGCAGCTTAGGGATGACTGAAGCTTTCTTT
>TRBJ1-2|few|TRBD1|TRBV27
CASSLFQGGYGYTF
TGTGCCAGCAGTTTATTTCAGGGGGGCTATGGCTACACCTTC
>TRBJ2-2|few|-|TRBV2
CASSEEGIGTGELFF
TGTGCCAGCAGTGAAGAGGGGATTGGGACCGGGGAGCTGTTTTTT
>TRBJ1-3|few|-|TRBV2
CASSDLLNTIYF
TGTGCCAGCAGTGACTTGCTGAACACCATATATTTT
>TRBJ2-7|-|TRBD2|TRBV4-2
CASSQDLADTFEQYF
TGTGCCAGCAGCCAAGATCTAGCGGATACCTTTGAGCAGTACTTC
>TRBJ2-3|few|TRBD2|TRBV29-1
CSAAGTSFSDTQYF
TGCAGCGCGGCGGGGACTAGCTTTTCAGATACGCAGTATTTT
>TRBJ1-5|few|-|TRBV6-1
CASSEHQGLGNQPQHF
TGTGCCAGCAGTGAACACCAGGGCCTTGGCAATCAGCCCCAGCATTTT
>TRBJ2-2|-|-|TRBV29-1
CSTKGDTGELFF
TGCAGCACCAAGGGGGACACCGGGGAGCTGTTTTTT
>TRBJ2-5|-|-|TRBV2
CASSGDFGGETQYF
TGTGCCAGCAGCGGGGACTTCGGGGGAGAGACCCAGTACTTC
>TRBJ1-5|-|-|TRBV7-8
CASSPRGLGSNQPQHF
TGTGCCAGCAGCCCGAGGGGCTTGGGTAGCAATCAGCCCCAGCATTTT
>TRBJ2-5|-|-|TRBV9
CASSGDIARHETQYF
TGTGCCAGCAGCGGAGACATAGCCCGTCACGAGACCCAGTACTTC
>TRBJ2-7|many|TRBD1|TRBV2
CASTEDRGSSYEQYF
TGTGCCAGCACCGAAGACAGGGGGTCCTCCTACGAGCAGTACTTC
>TRBJ1-5|-|-|TRBV25-1
CASTHLSSGTQPQHF
TGTGCCAGCACTCACTTGTCATCGGGAACTCAGCCCCAGCATTTT
>TRBJ2-1|-|-|TRBV7-8
CASSSEKGSYNEQFF
TGTGCCAGCAGCTCCGAAAAAGGGAGCTACAATGAGCAGTTCTTC
>TRBJ1-2|once|-|TRBV27
CASSFRGLSARGYGYTF
TGTGCCAGCAGTTTCAGGGGCTTAAGCGCCAGGGGCTATGGCTACACCTTC
>TRBJ2-1|once|-|TRBV5-1
CASSGEGQFF
TGCGCCAGCAGCGGGGAAGGGCAGTTCTTC
>TRBJ2-5|many|-|TRBV5-6
CASSGIGAETQYF
TGTGCCAGCTCCGGTATTGGGGCCGAGACCCAGTACTTC
>TRBJ1-3|once|-|TRBV28
CASSLGGSSGNTIYF
TGTGCCAGCAGTTTAGGAGGCAGCTCTGGAAACACCATATATTTT
>TRBJ2-1|once|-|TRBV12-2
CATGLAGTEQFF
TGTGCGACAGGGCTAGCGGGTACTGAGCAGTTCTTC
>TRBJ2-2|-|TRBD2|TRBV4-1
CASSPGTSLTGELFF
TGCGCCAGCAGCCCCGGGACTAGCCTTACCGGGGAGCTGTTTTTT
>TRBJ2-7|-|TRBD1|TRBV7-2
CASSPWRQGAGEQYF
TGTGCCAGCAGCCCGTGGCGTCAGGGGGCGGGAGAGCAGTACTTC
>TRBJ1-6|-|TRBD1|TRBV18
CASSVTGKNNSPLHF
TGTGCCAGCTCAGTGACAGGGAAGAATAATTCACCCCTCCACTTT
>TRBJ2-6|-|-|TRBV5-4
CASTRIDSGANVLTF
TGTGCCAGCACCCGTATCGACTCTGGGGCCAACGTCCTGACTTTC
>TRBJ2-1|few|TRBD2|TRBV28
CASSSTHSGRAYNEQFF
TGTGCCAGCAGTTCCACCCATAGCGGGAGGGCCTACAATGAGCAGTTCTTC
>TRBJ1-2|-|-|TRBV29-1
CSVRSGVYYGYTF
TGCAGCGTTCGATCAGGAGTTTACTATGGCTACACCTTC
>TRBJ2-2|many|TRBD1|TRBV5-1
CASSYIPQGERAGELFF
TGCGCCAGCAGCTATATACCTCAGGGGGAAAGAGCCGGGGAGCTGTTTTTT
>TRBJ2-3|-|TRBD1|TRBV19
CASSPQGLSGTDTQYF
TGTGCCAGTAGTCCACAGGGGCTGTCGGGCACAGATACGCAGTATTTT
>TRBJ2-7|-|-|TRBV7-6
CASSPRGPPQFYEQYF
TGTGCCAGCAGCCCGCGGGGACCACCTCAGTTCTACGAGCAGTACTTC
>TRBJ2-1|few|TRBD2|TRBV7-9
CASSLIGGRALPTEQFF
TGTGCCAGCAGCTTGATTGGCGGGAGGGCCCTCCCTACTGAGCAGTTCTTC
>TRBJ2-7|-|-|TRBV18
CASSPAGQSYEQYF
TGTGCCAGCTCACCAGCCGGACAAAGCTACGAGCAGTACTTC
>TRBJ2-1|-|-|TRBV11-3
CASSYAGEQFF
TGTGCCAGCAGCTACGCCGGGGAGCAGTTCTTC
>TRBJ1-4|many|TRBD1|TRBV19
CASSRTGAPLINEKLFF
TGTGCCAGTAGTCGGACAGGGGCCCCACTAATCAATGAAAAACTGTTTTTT
>TRBJ1-5|-|TRBD1|TRBV27
CASRKRGRGEQPQHF
TGTGCCAGCAGAAAAAGGGGGCGCGGGGAGCAGCCCCAGCATTTT
>TRBJ1-2|-|TRBD1|TRBV9
CASSVDHRGRVGYTF
TGTGCCAGCAGCGTAGACCACAGGGGGCGTGTTGGCTACACCTTC
>TRBJ1-4|-|-|TRBV28
CASSTPGATNEKLFF
TGTGCCAGCAGCACCCCAGGAGCAACTAATGAAAAACTGTTTTTT
>TRBJ2-3|-|TRBD2|TRBV19
CASSDPSLAGAKDTDTQYF
TGTGCCAGTAGTGATCCTTCACTAGCGGGAGCTAAGGACACAGATACGCAGTATTTT
>TRBJ1-1|-|TRBD1|TRBV29-1
CSVGGTGNTEAFF
TGCAGCGTCGGGGGGACAGGAAACACTGAAGCTTTCTTT
>TRBJ1-1|once|-|TRBV7-9
CASIYPGGANTEAFF
TGTGCCAGCATCTACCCGGGGGGCGCAAACACTGAAGCTTTCTTT
>TRBJ1-1|-|-|TRBV9
CASSPGPASISGEAFF
TGTGCCAGCAGCCCCGGGCCGGCCAGTATATCTGGAGAAGCTTTCTTT
>TRBJ2-3|-|-|TRBV6-6
CASSYRSSDTQYF
TGTGCCAGCAGTTACCGCTCCTCCGATACGCAGTATTTT
>TRBJ1-1|-|-|TRBV19
CASVNRNTEAFF
TGTGCCAGTGTTAATCGTAACACTGAAGCTTTCTTT
>TRBJ2-2|-|TRBD1|TRBV28
CASSQTDRDIGELFF
TGTGCCAGCAGCCAAACCGACAGGGATATCGGGGAGCTGTTTTTT
>TRBJ2-7|-|-|TRBV9
CASSVAGQGPWAEQYF
TGTGCCAGCAGCGTAGCCGGGCAGGGACCTTGGGCGGAGCAGTACTTC
>TRBJ1-1|-|TRBD1|TRBV27
CASSLTGGVNTEAFF
TGTGCCAGCAGCTTGACAGGGGGGGTGAACACTGAAGCTTTCTTT
>TRBJ1-5|-|-|TRBV6-1
CASSESGHFSNQPQHF
TGTGCCAGCAGTGAATCGGGACACTTTAGCAATCAGCCCCAGCATTTT
>TRBJ2-7|-|TRBD2|TRBV5-5
CASSHRTSGSWSYEQYF
TGTGCCAGCAGCCACCGGACTAGCGGGAGTTGGAGCTACGAGCAGTACTTC
>TRBJ2-3|-|TRBD2|TRBV7-2
CASSYTGTRTDTQYF
TGTGCCAGCAGCTACACCGGGACTAGAACAGATACGCAGTATTTT
>TRBJ1-1|-|-|TRBV11-2
CASSLDRRRVPEAFF
TGTGCCAGCAGCTTAGATCGAAGGAGGGTCCCTGAAGCTTTCTTT